Shown below are 23 T cell receptor beta chains from a single sample sequenced in a study of human T cells and chemical hapten exposure. TCRdb re-analysed the 5' RACE reads in MiXCR, keeping a single row per CDR3 protein. The table includes about 81,000 distinct CDR3 sequences, under 10% detected once. Total RNA came from unfractionated whole blood. The receptors were gathered from a male donor in good health.

This clonotype was seen a few times. The J gene is TRBJ1-4, the V gene TRBV12-3 or TRBV12-4, with 9 bases identical to TRBD1. The CDR3 length is 14 residues. Losses at the gene ends were 5 bases for V and 6 bases for J; bases not matched to a gene: 4. DNA for the CDR3: TGTGCCAGCAGTAAACAGGGGGCCGATGAAAAACTGTTTTTT. This gives the protein CASSKQGADEKLFF.

The chain recombines TRBV7-8 with TRBJ1-5, with 7 nucleotides matching TRBD1. The junction had 15 bases not matched to a gene; V was cut back by 4 bases and J by 0 bases. This CDR3 region has 19 residues. The germline V gene encodes CDR1 SGHVS and CDR2 FQNEAQ. CDR3 loop: CASSSLPSGTVNSNQPQHF. Written as DNA, the CDR3 is TGTGCCAGCAGCTCCCTCCCCTCTGGGACAGTAAATAGCAATCAGCCCCAGCATTTT.

This chain links TRBV6-1 with TRBJ1-1; maybe TRBD1 (5 bases). CDR1 is MNHNS and CDR2 is SASEGT in the germline V gene. Between the trimmed V and J ends, which lost 1 base and 9 bases, there was a span of 9 bases. This CDR3 has 12 amino acids. The CDR3 nucleotides read TGTGCCAGCAGTGAAGAGGGGAGACAAGCTTTCTTT. It encodes CASSEEGRQAFF.

This clonotype was recorded many times. V is TRBV24-1 and J is TRBJ2-1; 11 bases agree with TRBD2. CDR3 size: 16 residues. Germline assignment: CDR1 KGHDR and CDR2 SFDVKD. The V gene end was trimmed by 3 bases and the J gene end by 4 bases; junction bases not matched to a gene: 4. The CDR3 here is CATSDPRLAGYNEQFF. In DNA form, the CDR3 reads TGTGCCACCAGTGATCCTCGACTAGCGGGATACAATGAGCAGTTCTTC.

The chain joins TRBV7-2 to TRBJ1-2; D is unclear. Germline assignment: CDR1 SGHTA and CDR2 FQGNSA. V lost 3 bases, J lost 4 bases, and 15 bases lay in between. The CDR3 totals 15 residues. The CDR3: CASSFGSKAVYGYTF. The CDR3 nucleotides read TGTGCCAGCAGCTTCGGATCAAAGGCGGTCTATGGCTACACCTTC.

This clonotype was seen at least ten times. The V gene is TRBV5-5, the J gene TRBJ2-7; D may be TRBD1 or TRBD2 (5 bases each). Trimming removed 1 base at V and 4 bases at J, with 15 bases between. The length of the CDR3 is 15 residues. Germline CDR1 reads SGHKS; CDR2 reads YYEKEE (reference sequence). The CDR3 region is CASSLRAGTEYEQYF. CDR3 nucleotide sequence: TGTGCCAGCAGCTTGAGGGCAGGGACGGAATACGAGCAGTACTTC.

This rearrangement joins TRBV7-2 to TRBJ2-7; possibly TRBD1 for D (5 bases). Germline lookup yields CDR1 SGHTA and CDR2 FQGNSA. CDR3 length: 14 residues. Trimming took 1 base from V and 2 from J, leaving 9 bases between them. The CDR3 nucleotides read TGTGCCAGCAGCTTAGATAGGGGAACCTACGAGCAGTACTTC. Its translation is CASSLDRGTYEQYF.

This clonotype has more than one count but fewer than ten. The rearrangement links TRBV27 to TRBJ2-3; 10 bases match TRBD1. Germline loops: CDR1 MNHEY, CDR2 SMNVEV (reference sequence). V shed 3 bases, J shed 7 bases, and the junction held 7 bases outside the gene matches. The CDR3 loop spans 15 amino acids. The CDR3 nucleotides read TGTGCCAGCAGTTTGGGGGGACAGGGGAGAAATACGCAGTATTTT. Translated: CASSLGGQGRNTQYF.

This clonotype was seen at least ten times. The V and J genes are TRBV29-1 and TRBJ2-3, with TRBD2 identical over 11 bases. Germline trimming cut 6 bases from V and 8 bases from J; bases unmatched to any gene: 10. Germline CDR1 SQVTM, CDR2 ANQGSEA. The CDR3 is 14 residues long. CDR3 residues: CSVGGTSGSGTQYF. CDR3 DNA sequence: TGCAGCGTCGGCGGGACTAGCGGTTCGGGTACGCAGTATTTT.

The chain is built from TRBV12-5 and TRBJ1-2; the D is unclear. This CDR3 contains 15 residues. Trimming removed 1 base at V and 7 bases at J, with 16 bases between. The germline V gene has CDR1 LGHNT and CDR2 FRNRAP. The CDR3 coding sequence is TGTGCTAGTGGTTTGGAGTCGATCGGACCTACTGGCTACACCTTC. It translates to CASGLESIGPTGYTF. The variable domain in full, completed from reference TRBV12-5 and TRBJ1-2, reads DARVTQTPRHKVTEMGQEVTMRCQPILGHNTVFWYRQTMMQGLELLAYFRNRAPLDDSGMPKDRFSAEMPDATLATLKIQPSEPRDSAVYFCASGLESIGPTGYTFGSGTRLTVV.

This clonotype was counted many times. This chain uses TRBV3-1 with TRBJ2-3; D is unresolved. With 0 bases removed from V and 9 bases from J, the gap between germline ends came to 13 bases. The CDR3 spans 14 residues. Germline CDR1 LGHDT, CDR2 YNNKEL (reference sequence). CDR3 sequence (DNA): TGTGCCAGCAGCCAAGACTACGCACTGGAAACGCAGTATTTT. Encoded protein: CASSQDYALETQYF.

A few counts support this clonotype. DNA of the CDR3: TGCGCCAGCAGCTTTCCTCCTAGCGGGAGTAACCGTCAAGAGACCCAGTACTTC. It specifies CASSFPPSGSNRQETQYF. This chain connects TRBV5-1 to TRBJ2-5; TRBD2 matches 10 bases. The V segment lost 2 bases and the J segment 2 bases; nucleotides outside the gene matches: 12. The germline gives CDR1 SGHRS, CDR2 YFSETQ. This CDR3 region has 18 residues.

This clonotype was seen only a few times. V gene TRBV29-1 combines with J gene TRBJ1-1, with TRBD1 identical over 11 bases. Looked up from germline, CDR1 is SQVTM and CDR2 is ANQGSEA. Losses at the gene ends were 6 bases for V and 9 bases for J; bases not matched to a gene: 6. The CDR3 is 12 amino acids. In DNA form, the CDR3 reads TGCAGCGTCGGACAGGGGGCTTCTCAAGCTTTCTTT. This codes for CSVGQGASQAFF.

This clonotype was detected only a few times. The CDR3 reads CATAAGTGNTEAFF. The CDR3 coding sequence is TGTGCCACTGCTGCCGGGACCGGAAACACTGAAGCTTTCTTT. This chain connects TRBV10-3 to TRBJ1-1, with a weak D call TRBD1 (5 bases). Germline CDR1 ENHRY, CDR2 SYGVKD. Deletions cut 10 bases from V and 2 bases from J, with 17 bases between. CDR3 size: 14 residues.

This clonotype was picked up many times. The chain has TRBV6-2 or TRBV6-3 and TRBJ1-2; D call uncertain. Germline V gives CDR1 MNHEY, CDR2 SVGEGT. The CDR3 is 10 residues long. V shed 4 bases and J shed 6 bases, with 3 bases lying between them. The CDR3 sequence is CASSSNGYTF. The CDR3 region has the DNA TGTGCCAGCAGTTCTAATGGCTACACCTTC.

This clonotype showed up just a few times. This sequence joins TRBV12-3 or TRBV12-4 and TRBJ2-1, with TRBD2 matching over 11 bases. This CDR3 is built from 16 residues. The V and J ends lost 6 bases and 0 bases, in that order; junction bases with no gene match: 4. Here the CDR3 DNA reads TGTGCCAGCAGGACTAGCGGGGCAATCTCCTACAATGAGCAGTTCTTC. Protein sequence: CASRTSGAISYNEQFF.

The DNA for the CDR3 is TGCGCCAGCAGCTCCGTAGGACTTGGCAATGAGCAGTTCTTC. This codes for CASSSVGLGNEQFF. This chain joins TRBV5-1 and TRBJ2-1, with D tentatively TRBD2 (5 bases). Trimming took 3 bases from V and 6 from J, leaving 13 bases between them. This CDR3 has 14 residues. Germline CDR1 is SGHRS and CDR2 is YFSETQ.

This clonotype appeared many times. The chain uses TRBV3-1 and TRBJ1-5; no reliable D call. CDR1 is LGHDT and CDR2 is YNNKEL in the germline V gene (reference sequence). CDR3 length: 13 residues. The V end lost 1 base, the J end lost 4 bases, and 5 bases lay between the germline ends. The CDR3 DNA is TGTGCCAGCAGCCAAGGGGAGAATCAGCCCCAGCATTTT. Translated: CASSQGENQPQHF.

This chain joins TRBV12-3 or TRBV12-4 and TRBJ1-4; TRBD1 aligns across 9 bases. Losses at the gene ends were 6 bases for V and 8 bases for J; bases not matched to a gene: 13. The CDR3 runs to 16 residues. In DNA, the CDR3 is TGTGCCAGCAGAGAACCCCCGGGACAGGGAGGGGAAAAACTGTTTTTT. As protein: CASREPPGQGGEKLFF.

This clonotype appeared a few times. The chain couples TRBV12-3 or TRBV12-4 to TRBJ2-2, with 7 bases matching TRBD2. The ends lost 7 bases at V and 6 bases at J; junction bases unmatched: 8. The CDR3 spans 14 residues. CDR3 amino acids: CASKRLAGSGELFF. In nucleotides, the CDR3 is TGTGCCAGCAAGCGACTAGCAGGTTCCGGGGAGCTGTTTTTT.

This clonotype has a count of ten or more. The chain uses TRBV20-1 and TRBJ1-6; D may be TRBD1 (5 bases). Germline V gene lookup returns CDR1 DFQATT and CDR2 SNEGSKA (reference sequence). V gave up 0 bases and J gave up 10 bases, with 16 bases separating them. There are 15 residues in the CDR3. The CDR3 DNA reads TGCAGTGCTAGAGATCTCAGGGAAGAAAGCTCACCCCTCCACTTT. Protein sequence: CSARDLREESSPLHF.

This clonotype was observed many times. The rearrangement uses TRBV29-1 and TRBJ1-1; TRBD1 is a possible D gene (5 bases). V was trimmed by 2 bases and J by 1 base, leaving 8 bases between them. Germline assignment: CDR1 SQVTM and CDR2 ANQGSEA. CDR3 length: 13 amino acids. DNA of the CDR3: TGCAGCGTTGAACAGGGAGGGAACACTGAAGCTTTCTTT. This sequence encodes CSVEQGGNTEAFF.

This clonotype has ten or more counts. The V and J genes are TRBV6-2 or TRBV6-3 and TRBJ1-5, with D perhaps matching TRBD1 (6 bases). This CDR3 comprises 15 residues. Trimming cost V 4 bases and J 1 base, with 11 bases left between them. Germline CDR1 is MNHEY and CDR2 is SVGEGT. CDR3 protein: CASSSVGQSNQPQHF. DNA for the CDR3: TGTGCCAGCAGTTCCGTCGGACAGAGCAATCAGCCCCAGCATTTT.